This TCR beta chain was retrieved from a study of Graves' ophthalmopathy and Graves' hyperthyroidism. Hyperthyroidism qualified as stable when ophthalmopathy did not develop within 18 months of follow-up. Each diagnosis was determined on the basis of clinical symptoms, serum thyroxine, TRAb, thyroid ultrasound and orbital computed tomography. Study findings and constraints: A classifier, a 13-signature model, separated ophthalmopathy from stable hyperthyroidism with around 88% sensitivity and less than 83% specificity.

Germline CDR1 is SGHRS and CDR2 is YFSETQ. Trimming at V came to 0 bases and at J to 1 base, leaving 2 bases not matched to a gene. This CDR3 region has 15 residues. RNA transcripts were the template, and TCR beta CDR3 regions were amplified from them. First-round RT-PCR with HTBI primers preceded a second-round multiplex PCR. TCRdb reprocessed the multiplex PCR reads with MiXCR, giving one entry per CDR3 protein. The sample contains roughly 410,000 distinct CDR3 sequences, roughly 14% of which appear only once. This clonotype was found many times. Its antigen remains unidentified. The source material was peripheral blood. The receptor's source is a woman aged 18-29 years with stable Graves' hyperthyroidism. V and J are TRBV5-1 and TRBJ2-7; 9 nucleotides match TRBD1. The CDR3 loop reads CASSLVQGASYEQYF. In DNA, the CDR3 is TGCGCCAGCAGCTTGGTACAGGGGGCTTCCTACGAGCAGTACTTC.